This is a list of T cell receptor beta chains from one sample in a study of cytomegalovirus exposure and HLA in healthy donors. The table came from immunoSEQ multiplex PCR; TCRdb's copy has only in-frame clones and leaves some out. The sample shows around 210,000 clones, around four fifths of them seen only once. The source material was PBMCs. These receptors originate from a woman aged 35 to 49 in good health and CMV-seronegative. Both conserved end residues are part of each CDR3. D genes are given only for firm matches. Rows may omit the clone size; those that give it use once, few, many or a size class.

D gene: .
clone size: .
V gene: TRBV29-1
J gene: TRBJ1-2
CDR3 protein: CSVEEQAAYGYTF
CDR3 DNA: TGCAGCGTTGAAGAACAGGCGGCCTATGGCTACACCTTC

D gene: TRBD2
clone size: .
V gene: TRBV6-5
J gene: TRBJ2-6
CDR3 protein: CASGRLAAGANVLTF
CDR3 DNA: TGTGCCAGCGGGCGACTAGCGGCTGGGGCCAACGTCCTGACTTTC

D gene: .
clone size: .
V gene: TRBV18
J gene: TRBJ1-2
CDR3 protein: CASSPWEASGYTF
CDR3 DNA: TGTGCCAGCTCACCATGGGAAGCTAGCGGCTACACCTTC

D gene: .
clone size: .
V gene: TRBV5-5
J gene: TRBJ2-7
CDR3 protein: CASSPTTGDLYEQYF
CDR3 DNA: TGTGCCAGCAGCCCGACGACAGGCGACCTCTACGAGCAGTACTTC

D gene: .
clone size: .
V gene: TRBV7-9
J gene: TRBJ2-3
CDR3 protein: CASSPPLAQTTDTQYF
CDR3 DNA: TGTGCCAGCAGTCCGCCTCTAGCGCAGACTACAGATACGCAGTATTTT

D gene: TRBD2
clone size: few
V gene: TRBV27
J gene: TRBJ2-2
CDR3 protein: CASSLLWSGGDGELFF
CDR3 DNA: TGTGCCAGCAGTTTGTTATGGTCGGGAGGAGACGGGGAGCTGTTTTTT

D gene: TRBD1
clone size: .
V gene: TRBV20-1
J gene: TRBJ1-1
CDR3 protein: CSAGDRAF
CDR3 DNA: TGCAGTGCGGGGGACAGGGCCTTT

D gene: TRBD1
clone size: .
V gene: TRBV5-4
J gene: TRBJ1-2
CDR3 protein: CASSSGTANYGYTF
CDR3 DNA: TGTGCCAGCAGCTCCGGGACAGCAAATTATGGCTACACCTTC

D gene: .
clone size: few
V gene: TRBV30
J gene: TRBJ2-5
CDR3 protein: CAWSVVQGQETQYF
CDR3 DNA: TGTGCCTGGAGTGTAGTGCAGGGTCAAGAGACCCAGTACTTC

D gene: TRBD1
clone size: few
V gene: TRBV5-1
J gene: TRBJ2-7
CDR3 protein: CASSLSTRTGGSEQYF
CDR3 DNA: TGCGCCAGCAGCTTGAGCACCCGGACAGGGGGAAGCGAGCAGTACTTC

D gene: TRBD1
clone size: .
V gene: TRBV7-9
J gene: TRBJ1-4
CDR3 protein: CASSSRTGDEKLFF
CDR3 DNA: TGTGCCAGCAGCTCAAGGACAGGGGACGAAAAACTGTTTTTT

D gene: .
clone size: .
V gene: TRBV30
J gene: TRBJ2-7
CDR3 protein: CAWRAAYEQYF
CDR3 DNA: TGTGCCTGGAGGGCAGCGTACGAGCAGTACTTC

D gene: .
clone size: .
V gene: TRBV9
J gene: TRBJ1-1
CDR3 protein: CASSVAPGGGMNTEAFF
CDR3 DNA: TGTGCCAGCAGCGTAGCCCCCGGTGGAGGGATGAACACTGAAGCTTTCTTT

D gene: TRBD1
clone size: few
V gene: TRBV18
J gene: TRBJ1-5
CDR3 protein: CASSPGTGMNQPQHF
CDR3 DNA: TGTGCCAGCTCACCCGGGACAGGGATGAATCAGCCCCAGCATTTT

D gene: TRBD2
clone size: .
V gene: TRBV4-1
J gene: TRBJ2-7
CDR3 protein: CASSFGTSENYEQYF
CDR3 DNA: TGCGCCAGCAGCTTTGGGACTAGCGAGAACTACGAGCAGTACTTC

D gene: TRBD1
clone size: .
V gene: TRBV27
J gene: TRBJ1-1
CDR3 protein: CASSPSGGANTEAFF
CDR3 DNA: TGTGCCAGCAGCCCTTCAGGGGGCGCGAACACTGAAGCTTTCTTT

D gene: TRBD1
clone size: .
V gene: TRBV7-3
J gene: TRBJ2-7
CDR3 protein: CASSPRTGDEQYF
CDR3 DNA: TGTGCCAGCAGCCCCCGGACAGGGGACGAGCAGTACTTC

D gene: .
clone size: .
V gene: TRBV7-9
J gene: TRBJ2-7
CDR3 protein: CASSLGSQGTGQYF
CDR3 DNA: TGTGCCAGCAGCTTAGGTTCCCAGGGTACTGGGCAGTACTTC

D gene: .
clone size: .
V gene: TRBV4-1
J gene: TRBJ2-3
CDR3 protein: CASSQIGAGVDTQYF
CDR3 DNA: TGCGCCAGCAGCCAGATCGGGGCAGGGGTGGATACGCAGTATTTT

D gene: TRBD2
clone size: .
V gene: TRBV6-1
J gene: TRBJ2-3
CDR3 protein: CASFSGATDTQYF
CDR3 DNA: TGTGCCAGCTTTAGCGGGGCCACAGATACGCAGTATTTT

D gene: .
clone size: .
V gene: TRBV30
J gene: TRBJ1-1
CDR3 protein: CALLSRAEAFF
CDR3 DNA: TGTGCGCTCCTTTCCAGGGCCGAAGCTTTCTTT

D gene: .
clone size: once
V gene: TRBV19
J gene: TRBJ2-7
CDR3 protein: CASSIWGTAGYEQYF
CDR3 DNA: TGTGCCAGTAGTATATGGGGGACTGCCGGCTACGAGCAGTACTTC

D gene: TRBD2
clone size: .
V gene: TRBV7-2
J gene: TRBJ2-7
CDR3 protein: CASSLELAGTYEQYF
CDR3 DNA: TGTGCCAGCAGCTTAGAACTAGCGGGCACCTACGAGCAGTACTTC

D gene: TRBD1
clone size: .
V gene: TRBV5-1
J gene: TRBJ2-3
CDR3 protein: CASSSTGGWVGDTQYF
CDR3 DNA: TGCGCCAGCAGCTCCACAGGGGGTTGGGTAGGAGATACGCAGTATTTT

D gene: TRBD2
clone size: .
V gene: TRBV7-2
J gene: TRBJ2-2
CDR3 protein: CATPGLAGVTGELFF
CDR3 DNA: TGTGCCACCCCCGGACTAGCGGGAGTCACCGGGGAGCTGTTTTTT

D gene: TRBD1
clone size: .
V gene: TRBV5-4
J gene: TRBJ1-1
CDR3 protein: CASSSDRVIDITEAFF
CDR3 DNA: TGTGCCAGCAGCTCGGACAGGGTTATCGATATCACTGAAGCTTTCTTT

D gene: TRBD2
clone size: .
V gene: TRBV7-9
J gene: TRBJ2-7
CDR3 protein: CASSYRGAYEQYF
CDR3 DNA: TGTGCCAGCAGCTATCGGGGGGCCTACGAGCAGTACTTC

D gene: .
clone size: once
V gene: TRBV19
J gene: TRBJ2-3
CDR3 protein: CASSIDRASTDTQYF
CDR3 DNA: TGTGCCAGTAGTATAGACAGGGCCAGCACAGATACGCAGTATTTT

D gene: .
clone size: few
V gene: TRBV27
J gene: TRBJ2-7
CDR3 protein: CASSFGVGAHEQYF
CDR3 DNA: TGTGCCAGCAGTTTCGGAGTGGGGGCACACGAGCAGTACTTC